These 2 T cell receptor beta chains came from one sample sequenced in a study of identical twins. TCRdb reanalysed the 5' RACE reads using MiXCR and keeps one entry per CDR3 protein. This table has 450,000 or so distinct CDR3 sequences, about 18% appearing once. The sequencing sample was made of naive T cells sorted from blood. These receptors originate from a man aged 50 to 59 in good health.

This clonotype came up many times. V is TRBV20-1 and J is TRBJ2-5; D is perhaps TRBD1 or TRBD2 (6 bases each). This CDR3 contains 15 residues. Germline CDR1 and CDR2: DFQATT and SNEGSKA (reference sequence). Trimming pared 3 bases from V and 2 bases from J, leaving 16 bases between. CDR3 region: CSASLPGASQETQYF. In nucleotides, the CDR3 is TGCAGTGCTAGTCTTCCGGGGGCATCTCAAGAGACCCAGTACTTC.

This clonotype appeared many times. CDR3 nucleotides: TGTGCCAGCAGCCGAACAGGGAGGGTCACTGAAGCTTTCTTT. Protein product: CASSRTGRVTEAFF. V is TRBV11-2 and J is TRBJ1-1; TRBD1 might be the D (6 bases). Germline lookup yields CDR1 SGHAT and CDR2 FQNNGV. CDR3 size: 14 residues. Trimming cost V 5 bases and J 4 bases, with 14 bases left between them.